Included here is one T cell receptor (beta chain) sequence, with context. Its target is unknown. Both 60 Vbeta primers and 13 Jbeta primers went into the PCR. The method was immunoSEQ multiplex PCR; TCRdb's version includes in-frame clones alone and lacks a portion of them. The sample contains roughly 160,000 clones, over 60% of which appear only once. The sample belongs to a study of cytomegalovirus exposure and HLA in healthy donors. Unrecorded immune exposures were likely, despite nominal health at sampling. Study-level results: The classifier reportedly diagnosed cytomegalovirus status with high sensitivity and specificity. Some V segments could not be told apart, so they were left out, TRBV6-2 and TRBV6-3 among them. Accurate predictions that matched the HLA-A and HLA-B alleles of most subjects were reportedly made from TCR beta sequences.

V was cut by 1 base and J by 6 bases, with 9 bases left in between. CDR3 length equals 14 residues. CDR1 is SSHAT, CDR2 FNYEAQ, per germline (reference sequence). The TCR originated in a man in his fifties or sixties in good health and CMV-seropositive. The sequencing input was PBMCs. V usage is TRBV7-7 and J usage is TRBJ2-2; D is undetermined. CDR3 bases: TGTGCCAGCAGCTTAGATGCCGGGTCCGGGGAGCTGTTTTTT. Protein product: CASSLDAGSGELFF.